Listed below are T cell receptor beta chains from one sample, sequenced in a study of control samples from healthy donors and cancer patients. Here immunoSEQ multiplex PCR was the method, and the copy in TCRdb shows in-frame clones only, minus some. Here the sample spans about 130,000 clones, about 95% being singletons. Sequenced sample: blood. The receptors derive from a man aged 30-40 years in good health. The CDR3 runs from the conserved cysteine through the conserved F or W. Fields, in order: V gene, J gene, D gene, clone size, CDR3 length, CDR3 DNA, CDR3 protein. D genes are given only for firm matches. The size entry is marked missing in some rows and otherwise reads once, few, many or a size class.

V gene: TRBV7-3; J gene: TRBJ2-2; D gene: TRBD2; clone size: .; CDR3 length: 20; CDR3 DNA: TGTGCCAGCAGCCCCGCTAGGACTAGCGGGGGGTCTAGTAATACCGGGGAGCTGTTTTTT; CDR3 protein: CASSPARTSGGSSNTGELFF
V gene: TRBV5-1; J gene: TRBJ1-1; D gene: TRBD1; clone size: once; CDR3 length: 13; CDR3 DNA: TGCGCCAGCAGCTCCGCCGGGACAGGCGAAGCTTTCTTT; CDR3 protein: CASSSAGTGEAFF
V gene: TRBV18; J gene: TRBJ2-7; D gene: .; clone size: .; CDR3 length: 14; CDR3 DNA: TGTGCCAGCGCGAGAGCCGTCGGAGTACGCGAGCAGTACTTC; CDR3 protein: CASARAVGVREQYF
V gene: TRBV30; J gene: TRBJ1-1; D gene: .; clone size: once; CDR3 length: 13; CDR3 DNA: TGTGCCTGGACCTGGGGGGGCTGGACTGAAGCTTTCTTT; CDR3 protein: CAWTWGGWTEAFF
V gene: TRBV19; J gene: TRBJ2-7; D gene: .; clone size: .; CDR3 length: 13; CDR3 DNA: TGTGCCAGTAGTTTCGGAGGAGACTACGAGCAGTACTTC; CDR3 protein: CASSFGGDYEQYF
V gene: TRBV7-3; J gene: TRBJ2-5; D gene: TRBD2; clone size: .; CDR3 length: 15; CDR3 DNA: TGTGCCAGCAGCCATAGCGGGGGGGCAAAAGAGACCCAGTACTTC; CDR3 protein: CASSHSGGAKETQYF
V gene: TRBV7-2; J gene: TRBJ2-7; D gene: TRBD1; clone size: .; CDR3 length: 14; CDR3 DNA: TGTGCCAGCAGCTTAGGACAGGGCCCCCACGAGCAGTACTTC; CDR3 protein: CASSLGQGPHEQYF
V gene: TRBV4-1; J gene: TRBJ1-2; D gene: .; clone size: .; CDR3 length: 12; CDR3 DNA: TGCGCCAGCTCGGGGAGGGATGGTGGCTACACCTTC; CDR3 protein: CASSGRDGGYTF
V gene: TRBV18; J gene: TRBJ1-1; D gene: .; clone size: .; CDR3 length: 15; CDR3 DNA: TGTGCCAGCTCACCACGTCGGGCAGAGAACACTGAAGCTTTCTTT; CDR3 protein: CASSPRRAENTEAFF
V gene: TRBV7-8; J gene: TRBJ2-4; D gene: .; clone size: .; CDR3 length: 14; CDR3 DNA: TGTGCCAGCAGCTTCCCCGGAGGTGAAAACATTCAGTACTTC; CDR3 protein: CASSFPGGENIQYF
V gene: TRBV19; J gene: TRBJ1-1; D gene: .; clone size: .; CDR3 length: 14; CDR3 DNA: TGTGCCAGTATCATGGGGGCAGGGAACACTGAAGCTTTCTTT; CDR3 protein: CASIMGAGNTEAFF
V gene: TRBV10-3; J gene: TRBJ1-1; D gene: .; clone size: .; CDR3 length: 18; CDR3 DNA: TGTGCCATCAGTAGCCGCGGGTGGGCGGGTGAGGCGAACACTGAAGCTTTCTTT; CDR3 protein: CAISSRGWAGEANTEAFF
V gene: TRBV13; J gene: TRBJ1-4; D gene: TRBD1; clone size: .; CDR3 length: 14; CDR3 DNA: TGTGCCAGCAGTCCGGGACAGGGAAATGAAAAACTGTTTTTT; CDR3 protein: CASSPGQGNEKLFF
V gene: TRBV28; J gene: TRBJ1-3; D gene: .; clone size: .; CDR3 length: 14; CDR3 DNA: TGTGCCAGCAGTTTCCCCAGTCCTGGAAACACCATATATTTT; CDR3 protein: CASSFPSPGNTIYF
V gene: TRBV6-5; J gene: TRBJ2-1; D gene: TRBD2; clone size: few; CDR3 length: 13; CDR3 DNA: TGTGCCAGCAGGACTAGCGGCTACAATGAGCAGTTCTTC; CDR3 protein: CASRTSGYNEQFF
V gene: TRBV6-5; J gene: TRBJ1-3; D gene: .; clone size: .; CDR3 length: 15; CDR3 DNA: TGTGCCAGCAGTTACTCACAGGTTGGGGGAAACACCATATATTTT; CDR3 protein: CASSYSQVGGNTIYF